One and the same sample provided the 24 T cell receptor beta chains below, sequenced in a study of metastatic and nonmetastatic thyroid tumors. The entire patient cohort was treatment-naive prior to thyroid surgery. TCRdb recomputed clones from the PCR reads via MiXCR. The sample comprises 100,000 or so clones, just under 15% of which are singletons, and 3.6% rests with the top ten. Sequencing was done on a sample of blood. The receptor source for this set is a female donor with papillary thyroid cancer or a benign thyroid nodule (not recorded which). Some clones in this sample may be carry-over from other donors' samples.

This clone has at least ten counts. The chain has TRBV3-1 and TRBJ1-2, with D tentatively TRBD1 (5 bases). V was pared by 2 bases and J by 8 bases, with 12 bases between. Germline CDR1 and CDR2: LGHDT and YNNKEL (reference sequence). CDR3 size: 13 residues. CDR3 in amino acids: CASSQSQGVGYTF. CDR3 DNA: TGTGCCAGCAGCCAATCTCAAGGGGTCGGCTACACCTTC.

This clone has at least ten counts. This chain links TRBV29-1 with TRBJ1-3; 7 bases are a match to TRBD1. Unmatched junction bases numbered 5, after V lost 7 bases and J lost 8 bases. The germline gives CDR1 SQVTM, CDR2 ANQGSEA. The CDR3 extends over 11 amino acids. The CDR3 loop reads CSARQGHTIYF. The CDR3 region has the DNA TGCAGCGCAAGACAGGGACACACCATATATTTT.

The genes are TRBV28 and TRBJ2-3, with 9 bases aligning to TRBD2. V was pared by 4 bases and J by 8 bases, with 19 bases of the junction left unmatched. The CDR3 runs 18 residues. Germline V lookup: CDR1 MDHEN, CDR2 SYDVKM. The CDR3 DNA is TGTGCCAGCAGTTCCCTCCCTGCAGCGGGGGGAGGATTGGGTACGCAGTATTTT. Its protein is CASSSLPAAGGGLGTQYF.

About this clone: A read error may produce the germline difference seen at one junction end. The chain links TRBV28 to TRBJ2-7; 7 nucleotides agree with TRBD1. CDR1 is MDHEN, CDR2 SYDVKM, per germline. The CDR3 extends over 13 amino acids. CDR3: CAIIRTGVREHYF. The CDR3 region has the DNA TGTGCCATCATCAGAACAGGGGTTCGCGAGCATTACTTC. The entire variable domain, with the rest obtained from reference TRBV28 and TRBJ2-7, is as follows: DVKVTQSSRYLVKRTGEKVFLECVQDMDHENMFWYRQDPGLGLRLIYFSYDVKMKEKGDIPEGYSVSREKKERFSLILESASTNQTSMYLCAIIRTGVREHYFGPGTRLTVT.

Ten or more counts support this clone. The chain joins TRBV3-1 to TRBJ2-7; D may be TRBD1 (6 bases). The CDR3 runs 13 residues. The V and J ends lost 4 bases and 5 bases respectively, with 12 bases between them. Germline-derived CDR1 and CDR2 are LGHDT and YNNKEL (reference sequence). CDR3 coding DNA: TGTGCCAGCAGCCTCAAGGGGGAGCACGAGCAGTACTTC. Protein sequence: CASSLKGEHEQYF.

A remark on this clone: This clone may be a read error of a much larger clone one base away. Other nucleotide sequences in the sample specify the same CDR3. The J gene is TRBJ1-1, the V gene TRBV20-1; TRBD1 might be the D (5 bases). In germline, CDR1 is DFQATT, CDR2 SNEGSKA (reference sequence). The CDR3 has 13 residues. CDR3 residues: CSAKGPRGTEAFF. In nucleotides, the CDR3 is TGCAGTGCTAAGGGACCAAGGGGTACTGAAGCTTTCTTC.

This clone was observed many times. CDR3 sequence (DNA): TGTGCCAGCAGAACAACCGGGACAGGGGGCACTGAAGCTTTCTTT. Translating gives CASRTTGTGGTEAFF. This chain joins TRBV6-1 and TRBJ1-1; 11 bases match TRBD1. From germline, CDR1 is MNHNS and CDR2 SASEGT. After removal of 6 bases from V and 4 bases from J, the junction contained 7 bases not matched to a gene. The CDR3 totals 15 residues.

CDR3 residues: CSARDLVGHSSGNTIYF. The CDR3 DNA is TGCAGTGCTAGAGATCTTGTAGGACACTCATCTGGAAACACCATATATTTT. V is TRBV20-1 and J is TRBJ1-3; tentatively, D is TRBD1 (5 bases). The CDR3 runs to 17 residues. Trimming pared 0 bases from V and 1 base from J, leaving 16 bases between. CDR1 DFQATT and CDR2 SNEGSKA come from the germline V gene (reference sequence).

In regard to this clone: With a much larger clone just one base away, this may be a read error. This chain links TRBV20-1 with TRBJ2-3; possibly TRBD1 for D (5 bases). CDR3 size: 12 residues. In germline, CDR1 is DFQATT, CDR2 SNEGSKA (reference sequence). V gave up 7 bases and J gave up 5 bases, with 13 bases separating them. The CDR3 DNA reads TGCAGTGACACACCGGACATAGATACGCAGTATTTT. It encodes CSDTPDIDTQYF.

This clone was seen many times. The chain joins TRBV5-4 to TRBJ1-1; the D gene is possibly TRBD1 (6 bases). The CDR3 is made up of 14 amino acids. The germline V and J ends were trimmed by 1 base and 4 bases, with 11 bases remaining between them. CDR1 is SGHNT and CDR2 is YYREEE in the germline V gene (reference sequence). DNA for the CDR3: TGTGCCAGCAGCTTGAATACAGGGAGCACTGAAGCTTTCTTT. It is translated as CASSLNTGSTEAFF.

In this sample, this clone turned up many times. The rearrangement links TRBV6-1 to TRBJ2-5; D gene uncertain. From germline, CDR1 is MNHNS and CDR2 SASEGT. The V and J ends lost 8 bases and 2 bases respectively, with 6 bases between them. This CDR3 is built from 11 residues. The CDR3 DNA is TGTGCCAGCCGCTCACAAGAGACCCAGTACTTC. This gives the protein CASRSQETQYF.

This clone was seen many times. The chain has TRBV4-1 and TRBJ1-6; 8 bases agree with TRBD1. Germline V gene sequence: CDR1 MGHRA, CDR2 YSYEKL. The CDR3 runs to 16 residues. V dropped 4 bases and J dropped 6; count of bases not matched to a gene: 8. CDR3 residues: CASSPETGVPNSPLHF. The CDR3 DNA sequence: TGCGCCAGCAGCCCCGAGACAGGGGTCCCTAATTCACCCCTCCACTTT.

This clone has at least ten counts. This chain joins TRBV19 and TRBJ2-6, with TRBD1 matching 7 bases. The CDR3 has 15 amino acids. Germline-derived CDR1 and CDR2 are LNHDA and SQIVND (reference sequence). V trimming: 3 bases; J trimming: 2 bases; junction bases outside the gene matches: 1. The DNA for the CDR3 is TGTGCCAGTAGTATCAGGGGGACTGGGGCCAACGTCCTGACTTTC. Protein product: CASSIRGTGANVLTF. The whole variable domain, remainder taken from reference TRBV19 and TRBJ2-6, is DGGITQSPKYLFRKEGQNVTLSCEQNLNHDAMYWYRQDPGQGLRLIYYSQIVNDFQKGDIAEGYSVSREKKESFPLTVTSAQKNPTAFYLCASSIRGTGANVLTFGAGSRLTVL.

Worth noting for this clone: One base away lies a much larger clone, so this may be a sequencing read error. The CDR3 DNA follows: TGCAGTGCTAGAGTCCGGGGACTAGAGGGTAATGAGCAGTTCTTC. Translation gives CSARVRGLEGNEQFF. This chain connects TRBV20-1 to TRBJ2-1; 8 bases are shared with TRBD2. The germline V gene encodes CDR1 DFQATT and CDR2 SNEGSKA (reference sequence). After removal of 1 base from V and 7 bases from J, the junction contained 9 bases not matched to a gene. The CDR3 is 15 residues long.

This clone was recorded at least ten times. The V gene is TRBV7-9, the J gene TRBJ2-7, with D possibly TRBD2 on 5 matching bases. The CDR3 contains 16 residues. V was pared by 2 bases and J by 0 bases, with 14 bases between. The germline V gene encodes CDR1 SEHNR and CDR2 FQNEAQ (reference sequence). The CDR3 protein is CASSLWRGSGSYEQYF. The CDR3 region has the DNA TGTGCCAGCAGCTTATGGAGAGGGTCGGGCTCCTACGAGCAGTACTTC.

Worth noting for this clone: At one boundary the junction diverges from the germline segment, which might be a read error. This chain connects TRBV7-8 to TRBJ1-2; unclear D gene. Germline V gives CDR1 SGHVS, CDR2 FQNEAQ. This CDR3 is 14 amino acids long. DNA of the CDR3: TGTGTCAGCAGCTTAGGTCCGGGCGACTATGGCTACACCTTC. This codes for CVSSLGPGDYGYTF.

About this clone itself: This may be a read error, as it is one base from a much larger clone. The same CDR3 can be traced to other DNA sequences in this sample. The rearrangement joins TRBV3-1 to TRBJ1-1; 7 bases match TRBD1. The germline V gene encodes CDR1 LGHDT and CDR2 YNNKEL (reference sequence). The CDR3 extends over 13 amino acids. Germline trimming cut 4 bases from V and 9 bases from J; bases unmatched to any gene: 8. CDR3: CASSLGTVGQAFF. The CDR3 bases are TGTGCCAGCAGCCTCGGGACAGTGGGACAAGCTTTCTTT.

There are many counts of this clone. The genes are TRBV28 and TRBJ2-7; tentatively, D is TRBD2 (7 bases). This CDR3 region has 12 residues. With 3 bases removed from V and 12 bases from J, the gap between germline ends came to 15 bases. Germline V lookup: CDR1 MDHEN, CDR2 SYDVKM. This CDR3 reads CASSFSAGEGYF. In DNA form, the CDR3 reads TGTGCCAGCAGTTTCTCGGCAGGGGAGGGGTACTTC.

The table lists this clone with many counts. J is TRBJ2-3 and V is TRBV5-6; the D is unclear. Germline V gene lookup returns CDR1 SGHDT and CDR2 YYEEEE. V was trimmed by 0 bases and J by 2 bases, leaving 13 bases between them. The CDR3 totals 16 residues. CDR3 sequence reads: CASSLALGSYTDTQYF. For the CDR3, the DNA is TGTGCCAGCAGCTTGGCCCTCGGGTCTTACACAGATACGCAGTATTTT. Together with reference TRBV5-6 and TRBJ2-3, the CDR3 gives the full variable domain: DAGVTQSPTHLIKTRGQQVTLRCSPKSGHDTVSWYQQALGQGPQFIFQYYEEEERQRGNFPDRFSGHQFPNYSSELNVNALLLGDSALYLCASSLALGSYTDTQYFGPGTRLTVL.

This clone was recorded at least ten times. The chain uses TRBV9 and TRBJ2-5, with D possibly matching TRBD1 (5 bases). This CDR3 has 13 amino acids. In germline, CDR1 is SGDLS, CDR2 YYNGEE. V was clipped by 2 bases and J by 5 bases, with 10 bases between them. The CDR3: CASSVQHRETQYF. DNA of the CDR3: TGTGCCAGCAGCGTCCAGCACAGGGAGACCCAGTACTTC.

The chain combines TRBV7-9 with TRBJ1-1; 9 bases map to TRBD1. The CDR3 contains 14 residues. J was trimmed by 9 bases and V by 1 base; bases with no gene match: 6. The germline V gene has CDR1 SEHNR and CDR2 FQNEAQ (reference sequence). CDR3 sequence reads: CASSLGGQGAKAFF. The CDR3, as DNA: TGTGCCAGCAGCTTAGGGGGACAGGGAGCAAAAGCTTTCTTT.

This clone showed up many times. The chain recombines TRBV4-1 with TRBJ2-6; possible D gene TRBD2, 5 bases. V shed 0 bases and J shed 3 bases, with 12 bases lying between them. The V gene's germline CDR1 is MGHRA and CDR2 YSYEKL. CDR3 length: 17 amino acids. The CDR3 DNA reads as TGCGCCAGCAGCCAAGATCCCCGGGCGGGTGGGGCCAACGTCCTGACTTTC. As protein: CASSQDPRAGGANVLTF.

A few counts support this clone. A read error is possible here, since a much larger clone lies one base away. V is TRBV29-1 and J is TRBJ1-1; D possibly corresponds to TRBD1 (5 bases). The CDR3 is made up of 13 amino acids. Germline CDR1 is SQVTM and CDR2 is ANQGSEA. DNA of the CDR3: TGCATCGTTGAAGGCAGGGTGAACACTGAAGCTTTCTTT. Its protein is CIVEGRVNTEAFF.

This clone was seen at least ten times. The chain joins TRBV28 to TRBJ2-5; a weak D match, TRBD1 (5 bases). The CDR3 is made up of 13 amino acids. V was trimmed by 8 bases and J by 0 bases, leaving 10 bases between them. Germline assignment: CDR1 MDHEN and CDR2 SYDVKM. DNA of the CDR3: TGTGCCAGCTCCCGACAGTACCAAGAGACCCAGTACTTC. This encodes CASSRQYQETQYF.